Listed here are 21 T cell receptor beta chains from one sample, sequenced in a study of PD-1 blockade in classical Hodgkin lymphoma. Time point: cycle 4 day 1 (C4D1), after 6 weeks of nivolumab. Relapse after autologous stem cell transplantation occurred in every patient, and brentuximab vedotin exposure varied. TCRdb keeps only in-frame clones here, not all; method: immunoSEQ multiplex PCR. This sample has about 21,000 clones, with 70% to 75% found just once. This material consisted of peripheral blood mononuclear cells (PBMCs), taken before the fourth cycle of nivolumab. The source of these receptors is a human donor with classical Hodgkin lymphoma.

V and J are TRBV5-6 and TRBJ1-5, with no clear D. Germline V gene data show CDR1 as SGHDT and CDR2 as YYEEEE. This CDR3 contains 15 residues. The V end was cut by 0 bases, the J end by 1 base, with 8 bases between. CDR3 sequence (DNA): TGTGCCAGCAGCTTGGAGACGGAAAGCAATCAGCCCCAGCATTTT. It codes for CASSLETESNQPQHF.

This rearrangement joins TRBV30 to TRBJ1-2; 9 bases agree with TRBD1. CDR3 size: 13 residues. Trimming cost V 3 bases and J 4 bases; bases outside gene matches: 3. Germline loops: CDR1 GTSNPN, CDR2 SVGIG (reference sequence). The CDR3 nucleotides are TGTGCCTGGAGGCGGGACAGGGCCTATGGCTACACCTTC. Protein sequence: CAWRRDRAYGYTF.

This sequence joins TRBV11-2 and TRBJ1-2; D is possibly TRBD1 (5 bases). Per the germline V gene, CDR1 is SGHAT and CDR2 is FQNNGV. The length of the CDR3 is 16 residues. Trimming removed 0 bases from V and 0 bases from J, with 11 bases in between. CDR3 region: CASSLEGTGANYGYTF. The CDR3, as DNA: TGTGCCAGCAGCTTAGAGGGGACGGGAGCTAACTATGGCTACACCTTC.

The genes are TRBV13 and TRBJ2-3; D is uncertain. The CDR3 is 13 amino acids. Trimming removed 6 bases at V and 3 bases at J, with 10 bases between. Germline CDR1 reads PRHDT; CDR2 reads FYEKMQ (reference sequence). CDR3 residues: CASRTKGTDTQYF. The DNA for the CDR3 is TGTGCCAGCAGAACAAAGGGTACAGATACGCAGTATTTT. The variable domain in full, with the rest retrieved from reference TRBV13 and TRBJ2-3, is AAGVIQSPRHLIKEKRETATLKCYPIPRHDTVYWYQQGPGQDPQFLISFYEKMQSDKGSIPDRFSAQQFSDYHSELNMSSLELGDSALYFCASRTKGTDTQYFGPGTRLTVL.

This CDR3 reads CASSLGVGETQYF. For the CDR3, the DNA is TGTGCCAGCAGCTTGGGAGTTGGGGAGACCCAGTACTTC. The gene calls are TRBV7-7 and TRBJ2-5; tentatively, D is TRBD2 (5 bases). CDR3 length: 13 amino acids. With 3 bases removed from V and 5 bases from J, the gap between germline ends came to 10 bases. Germline V gene data show CDR1 as SSHAT and CDR2 as FNYEAQ (reference sequence).

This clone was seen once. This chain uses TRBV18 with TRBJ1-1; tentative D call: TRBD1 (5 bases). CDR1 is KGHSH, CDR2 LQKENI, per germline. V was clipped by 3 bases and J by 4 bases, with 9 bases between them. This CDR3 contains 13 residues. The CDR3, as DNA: TGTGCCAGCTCACCCTCCGACAGCACTGAAGCTTTCTTT. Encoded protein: CASSPSDSTEAFF.

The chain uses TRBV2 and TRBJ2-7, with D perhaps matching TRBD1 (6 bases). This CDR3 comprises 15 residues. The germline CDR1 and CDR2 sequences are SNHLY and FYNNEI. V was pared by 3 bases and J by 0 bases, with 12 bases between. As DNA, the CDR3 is TGTGCCAGCAGTGATGGGGGCGGACTCTCCTACGAGCAGTACTTC. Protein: CASSDGGGLSYEQYF.

The CDR3 DNA is TGTGCCATCAGGGCAGGGCTTGCAGATACGCAGTATTTT. Its protein product is CAIRAGLADTQYF. The chain couples TRBV10-3 to TRBJ2-3; tentative D call: TRBD1 (5 bases). CDR1 is ENHRY, CDR2 SYGVKD, per germline. The CDR3 runs 13 residues. V dropped 6 bases and J dropped 4 bases, with 11 bases sitting between them.

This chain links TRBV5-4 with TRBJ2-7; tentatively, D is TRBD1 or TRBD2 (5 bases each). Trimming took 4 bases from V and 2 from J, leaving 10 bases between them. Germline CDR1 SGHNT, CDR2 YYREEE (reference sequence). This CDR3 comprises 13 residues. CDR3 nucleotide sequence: TGTGCCAGCAGCCAGGGACGGACCTACGAGCAGTACTTC. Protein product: CASSQGRTYEQYF.

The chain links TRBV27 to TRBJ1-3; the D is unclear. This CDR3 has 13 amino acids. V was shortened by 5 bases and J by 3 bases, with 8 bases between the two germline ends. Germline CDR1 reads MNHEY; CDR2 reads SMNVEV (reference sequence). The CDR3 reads CASSRTSGNTIYF. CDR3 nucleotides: TGTGCCAGCAGTAGGACGAGTGGAAACACCATATATTTT.

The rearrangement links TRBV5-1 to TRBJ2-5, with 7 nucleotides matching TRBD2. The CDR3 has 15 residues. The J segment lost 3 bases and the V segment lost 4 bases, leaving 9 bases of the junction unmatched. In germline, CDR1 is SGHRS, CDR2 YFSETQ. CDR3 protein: CASSTTGTTKETQYF. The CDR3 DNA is TGCGCCAGCAGCACAACCGGGACTACGAAAGAGACCCAGTACTTC.

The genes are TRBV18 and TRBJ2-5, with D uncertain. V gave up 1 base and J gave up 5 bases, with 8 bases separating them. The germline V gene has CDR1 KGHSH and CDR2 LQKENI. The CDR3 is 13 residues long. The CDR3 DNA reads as TGTGCCAGCTCACCACTCATGCCGGAGACCCAGTACTTC. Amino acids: CASSPLMPETQYF.

CDR3 in amino acids: CASSPGLEGGKLFF. The CDR3 DNA follows: TGTGCCAGCTCACCAGGCCTCGAGGGAGGAAAACTGTTTTTT. The chain employs TRBV18 and TRBJ1-4; D is uncertain. This CDR3 comprises 14 residues. V was cut by 2 bases and J by 10 bases, with 14 bases left in between. CDR1 and CDR2 from the germline V gene are KGHSH and LQKENI.

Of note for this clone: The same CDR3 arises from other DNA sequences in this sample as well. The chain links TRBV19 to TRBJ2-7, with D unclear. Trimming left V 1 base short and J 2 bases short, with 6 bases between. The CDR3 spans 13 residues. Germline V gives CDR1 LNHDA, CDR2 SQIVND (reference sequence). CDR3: CASSIAQAYEQYF. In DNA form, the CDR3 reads TGTGCCAGTAGTATAGCGCAGGCCTACGAGCAGTACTTC.

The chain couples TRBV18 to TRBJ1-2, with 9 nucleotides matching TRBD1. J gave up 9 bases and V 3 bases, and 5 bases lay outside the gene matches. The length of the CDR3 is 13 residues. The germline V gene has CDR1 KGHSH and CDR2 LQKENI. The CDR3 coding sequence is TGTGCCAGCTCACCCACCGACAGGGGGAGCTACACCTTC. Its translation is CASSPTDRGSYTF.

The CDR3 reads CASSFPLDGYTF. Written as DNA, the CDR3 is TGTGCCAGCAGTTTCCCGTTAGATGGCTACACCTTC. This chain connects TRBV6-5 to TRBJ1-2; D gene uncertain. The CDR3 contains 12 residues. V lost 4 bases and J lost 6, with 9 bases in between. Germline V gene sequence: CDR1 MNHEY, CDR2 SVGAGI.

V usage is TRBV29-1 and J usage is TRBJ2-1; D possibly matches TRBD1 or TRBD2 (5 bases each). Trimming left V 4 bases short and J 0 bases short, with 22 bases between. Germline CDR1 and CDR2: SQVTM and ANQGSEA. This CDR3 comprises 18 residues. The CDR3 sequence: CSVGGYGPFVGSYNEQFF. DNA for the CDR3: TGCAGCGTTGGGGGGTACGGCCCGTTTGTTGGCTCCTACAATGAGCAGTTCTTC.

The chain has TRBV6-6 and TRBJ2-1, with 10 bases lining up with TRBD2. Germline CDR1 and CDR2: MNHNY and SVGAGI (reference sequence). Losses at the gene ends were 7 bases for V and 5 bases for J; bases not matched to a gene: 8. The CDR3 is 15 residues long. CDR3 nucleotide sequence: TGTGCCAGCACTGAGCGGGAGGGTTGGAACAATGAGCAGTTCTTC. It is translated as CASTEREGWNNEQFF.

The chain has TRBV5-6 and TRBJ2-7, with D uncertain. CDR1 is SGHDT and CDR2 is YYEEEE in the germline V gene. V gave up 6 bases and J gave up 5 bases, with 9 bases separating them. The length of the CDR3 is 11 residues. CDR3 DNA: TGTGCCAGCACCCGCGGTCACGAGCAGTACTTC. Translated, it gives CASTRGHEQYF.

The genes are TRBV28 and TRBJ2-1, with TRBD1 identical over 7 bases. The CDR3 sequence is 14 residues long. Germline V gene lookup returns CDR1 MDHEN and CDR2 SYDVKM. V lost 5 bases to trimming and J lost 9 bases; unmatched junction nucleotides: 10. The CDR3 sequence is CASSPHGQVGEQFF. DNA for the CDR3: TGTGCCAGCAGTCCCCATGGACAGGTCGGTGAGCAGTTCTTC.

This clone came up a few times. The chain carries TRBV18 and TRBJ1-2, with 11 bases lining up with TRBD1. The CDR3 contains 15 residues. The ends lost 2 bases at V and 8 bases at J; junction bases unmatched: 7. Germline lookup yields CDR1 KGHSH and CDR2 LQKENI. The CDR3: CASSPNGQGAQGYTF. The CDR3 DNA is TGTGCCAGCTCACCAAACGGACAGGGGGCGCAGGGCTACACCTTC.